The entry that follows covers one TCR beta chain sequence. Its target is unknown. These data belong to a study of cytomegalovirus exposure and HLA in healthy donors. Amplification used 60 Vbeta primers and 13 Jbeta primers. Assay used: immunoSEQ multiplex PCR; TCRdb lists only in-frame clones, some missing. Among around 190,000 clones, approximately 80% were seen once, and the ten largest hold roughly 0.99%. Findings of the study overall: A later analysis, which compared TCR beta chains of equal frequency, found the HLA-associated ones more clonally expanded. Rare TCR sequences dominated, though some public TCRs recurred in many donors. Associated with HLA alleles at 0.05 false discovery rate in a later analysis were 15,000 to 20,000 TCR beta sequences. Upon later analysis, TCR association rates were observed to vary by HLA locus, being highest for DRB1 and lowest for HLA-C.

Trimming took off 6 bases at V and 6 bases at J, with 18 bases between the two ends. The germline CDR1 and CDR2 sequences are MDHEN and SYDVKM. The CDR3 loop spans 16 amino acids. The chain joins TRBV28 to TRBJ1-6; a possible D gene is TRBD1 (6 bases). This sequence originates from a woman aged 40 to 49 in good health and CMV-seronegative. Sequences were obtained from PBMCs. The CDR3 region is CASRYTSAGANSPLHF. The DNA for the CDR3 is TGTGCCAGCAGATACACCTCGGCAGGGGCTAATTCACCCCTCCACTTT.